Below, one T cell receptor (beta chain) is given with its context. What it binds is unknown. The data stem from a study of human T cells and chemical hapten exposure. Study-wide background: Patients, largely female, had alopecia areata, totalis or universalis.

Each cDNA molecule in the library carried unique molecular identifiers. MiXCR, applied by TCRdb to the RACE reads, yields one record per CDR3 protein. In the table there are over 100,000 distinct CDR3 sequences, roughly 9% of which are singletons. The study's findings and limits: Counts of expanded TCRs (at PT1) showed a positive correlation with patch test score.

As to time point: patch test 2, 6 weeks after DPC sensitization. Specified treatment: therapeutic diphenylcyclopropenone sensitization with weekly scalp DPC. The CDR3 length is 14 residues. V lost 4 bases and J lost 7, with 11 bases in between. Germline values: CDR1 SNHLY, CDR2 FYNNEI. The V gene is TRBV2, the J gene TRBJ1-6, with a tentative D call TRBD1 (5 bases). The sample here was whole blood, taken in connection with sensitization to the hapten diphenylcyclopropenone (DPC). The TCR sequence derives from a woman between 40 and 55 years old with alopecia areata. Some clones in this sample may be carry-over from other donors' samples. The CDR3 spells CASSVGGANSPLHF. The CDR3 DNA is TGTGCCAGCAGTGTGGGGGGTGCCAATTCACCCCTCCACTTT.